This TCR beta chain was observed in a study of T-cell reconstitution after alpha-beta-depleted transplantation in children (dated by TCRdb to about 2016). Regarding the study in general: Using TCR repertoire profiling, the study followed T-cell immune reconstitution in a quantitative way in children after TCRalphabeta/CD19-depleted allogeneic hematopoietic cell transplantation.

Library generation was performed with PCR. This sample was sequenced with an Illumina HiSeq 2500. TCR libraries were prepared with molecular barcoding, using unique molecular identifiers to normalize TCRbeta repertoire quantification. In-frame beta chains were kept once TCRdb had trimmed the public reads at Q25 with fastp and called clones with MiXCR. A single entry per CDR3 protein holds the most common genes and DNA from its merged rows. The table for this sample lists nearly 550,000 distinct CDR3 sequences; approximately 20% of them were counted only once. Approximately 3% of the sample belongs to the ten largest clones. The germline V gene gives CDR1 as SGHDT and CDR2 as YYEEEE. Reading from cysteine to phenylalanine, the CDR3 counts 14 amino acids. Here the CDR3 DNA is all that survives: 42 bases in frame from base 1. After removal of 3 bases from V and 8 bases from J, the junction retains 4 bases not matched to a gene.

Concerning this clonotype itself: It has no known antigen specificity. Base qualities were left out, and no much larger clone turns up one base away.

The sequence was collected from a human donor who donated a stem cell graft to a child with acute lymphoblastic leukemia. The chain couples TRBV5-6 to TRBJ2-1, with 11 bases aligning to TRBD1. The sequencing used PBMCs from the stem cell graft donor, collected from the stem cell graft. The CDR3 reads as follows: CASSWGGQGDEQFF. DNA sequence: TGTGCCAGCAGCTGGGGGGGACAGGGGGATGAGCAGTTCTTC.